This note documents a single T cell receptor (beta chain) sequence. The sample comes from a study of CD8 T cells in Susac syndrome. The wider study: At the time their blood was drawn, patients with Susac syndrome were either therapy-naive, on corticosteroids (with some of them also receiving intravenous immunoglobulin), or on intravenous immunoglobulin alone.

This CDR3 comprises 15 residues. V gave up 3 bases and J gave up 4 bases, with 13 bases separating them. CDR1 is SNHLY and CDR2 is FYNNEI in the germline V gene. RNA totalling 0.5 to 1 ug underwent reverse transcription with random hexamers. MiXCR was run by TCRdb on the immunoSEQ multiplex PCR reads, yielding one entry per CDR3 protein. There are tens of thousands of distinct CDR3 sequences in the sample; over 90% occur only once, and about 0.28% lies in the top ten. This TCR derives from a human donor with Susac syndrome. Sequences were obtained from CD4+ T cells from PBMCs. The genes are TRBV2 and TRBJ1-5, with D tentatively TRBD1 (6 bases). CDR3 DNA sequence: TGTGCCAGCAGTGAGAGGGGGGCAGTGAATCAGCCCCAGCATTTT. It is translated as CASSERGAVNQPQHF.